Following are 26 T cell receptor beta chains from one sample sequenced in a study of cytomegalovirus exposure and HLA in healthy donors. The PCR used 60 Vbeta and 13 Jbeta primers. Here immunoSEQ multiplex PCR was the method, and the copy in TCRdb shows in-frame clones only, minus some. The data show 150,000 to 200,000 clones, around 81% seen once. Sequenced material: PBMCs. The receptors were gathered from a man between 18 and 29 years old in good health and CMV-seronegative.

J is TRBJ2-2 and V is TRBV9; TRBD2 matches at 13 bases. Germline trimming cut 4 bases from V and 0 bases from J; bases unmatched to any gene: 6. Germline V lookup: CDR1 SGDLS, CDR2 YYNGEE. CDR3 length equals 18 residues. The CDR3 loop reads CASSIRLAGGSNTGELFF. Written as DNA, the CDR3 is TGTGCCAGCAGCATCAGACTAGCGGGGGGTTCGAACACCGGGGAGCTGTTTTTT.

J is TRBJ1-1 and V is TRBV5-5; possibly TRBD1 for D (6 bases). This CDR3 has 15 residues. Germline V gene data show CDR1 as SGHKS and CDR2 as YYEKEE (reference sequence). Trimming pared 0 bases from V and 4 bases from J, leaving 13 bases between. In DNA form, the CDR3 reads TGTGCCAGCAGCTTGGCCCGAGGGGACACCACTGAAGCTTTCTTT. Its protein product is CASSLARGDTTEAFF. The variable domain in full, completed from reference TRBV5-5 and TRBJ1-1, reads DAGVTQSPTHLIKTRGQQVTLRCSPISGHKSVSWYQQVLGQGPQFIFQYYEKEERGRGNFPDRFSARQFPNYSSELNVNALLLGDSALYLCASSLARGDTTEAFFGQGTRLTVV.

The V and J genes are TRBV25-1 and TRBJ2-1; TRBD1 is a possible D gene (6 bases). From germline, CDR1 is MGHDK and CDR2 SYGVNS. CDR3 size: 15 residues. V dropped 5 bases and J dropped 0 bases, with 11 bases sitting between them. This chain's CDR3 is CASSQDRSSYNEQFF. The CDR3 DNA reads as TGTGCCAGCAGTCAAGACAGGAGCTCCTACAATGAGCAGTTCTTC.

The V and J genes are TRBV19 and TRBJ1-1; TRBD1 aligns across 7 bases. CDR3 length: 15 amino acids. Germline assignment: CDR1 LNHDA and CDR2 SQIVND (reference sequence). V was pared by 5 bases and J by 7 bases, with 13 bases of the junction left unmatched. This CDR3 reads CASSELPGQRLEAFF. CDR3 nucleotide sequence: TGTGCCAGTAGTGAATTGCCGGGACAGCGACTTGAAGCTTTCTTT.

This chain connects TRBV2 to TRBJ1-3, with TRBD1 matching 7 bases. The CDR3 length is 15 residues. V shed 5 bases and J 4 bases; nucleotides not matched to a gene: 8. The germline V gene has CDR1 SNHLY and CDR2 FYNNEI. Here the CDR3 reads CASSPPGQKGNTIYF. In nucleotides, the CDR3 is TGTGCCAGCAGTCCTCCGGGACAGAAGGGAAACACCATATATTTT.

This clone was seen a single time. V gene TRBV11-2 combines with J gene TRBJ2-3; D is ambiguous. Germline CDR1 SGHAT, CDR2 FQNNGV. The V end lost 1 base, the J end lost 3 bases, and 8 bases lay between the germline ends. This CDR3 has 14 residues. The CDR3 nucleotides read TGTGCCAGCAGCTTAGGGTCAGTAACAGATACGCAGTATTTT. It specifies CASSLGSVTDTQYF.

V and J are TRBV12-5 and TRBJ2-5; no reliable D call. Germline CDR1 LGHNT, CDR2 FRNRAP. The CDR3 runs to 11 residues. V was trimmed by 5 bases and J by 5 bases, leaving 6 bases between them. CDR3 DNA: TGTGCTAGTGGTCCGGGTGAGACCCAGTACTTC. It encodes CASGPGETQYF.

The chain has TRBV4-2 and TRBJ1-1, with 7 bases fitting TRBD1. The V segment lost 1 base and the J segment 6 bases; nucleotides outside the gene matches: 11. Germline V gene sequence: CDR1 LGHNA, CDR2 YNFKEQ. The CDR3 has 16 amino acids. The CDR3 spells CASSQGYTGAYPEAFF. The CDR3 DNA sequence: TGTGCCAGCAGCCAAGGATACACAGGGGCCTACCCTGAAGCTTTCTTT.

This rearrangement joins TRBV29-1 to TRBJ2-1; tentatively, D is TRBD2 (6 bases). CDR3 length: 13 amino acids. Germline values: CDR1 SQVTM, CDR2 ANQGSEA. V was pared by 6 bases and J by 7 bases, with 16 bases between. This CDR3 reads CSVAGITGNEQFF. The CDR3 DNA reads TGCAGCGTAGCGGGCATCACGGGGAATGAGCAGTTCTTC.

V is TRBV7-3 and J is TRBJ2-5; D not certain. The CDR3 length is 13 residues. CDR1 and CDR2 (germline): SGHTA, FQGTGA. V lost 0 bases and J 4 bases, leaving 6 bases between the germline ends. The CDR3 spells CASSLTPGETQYF. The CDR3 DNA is TGTGCCAGCAGCTTAACTCCGGGAGAGACCCAGTACTTC.

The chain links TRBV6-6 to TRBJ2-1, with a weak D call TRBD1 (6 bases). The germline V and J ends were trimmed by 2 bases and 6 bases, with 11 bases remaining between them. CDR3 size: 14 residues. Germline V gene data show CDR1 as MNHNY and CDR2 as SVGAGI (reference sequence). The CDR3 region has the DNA TGTGCCAGCAGTTACCCCCAACAGGGCAATGAGCAGTTCTTC. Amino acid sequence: CASSYPQQGNEQFF.

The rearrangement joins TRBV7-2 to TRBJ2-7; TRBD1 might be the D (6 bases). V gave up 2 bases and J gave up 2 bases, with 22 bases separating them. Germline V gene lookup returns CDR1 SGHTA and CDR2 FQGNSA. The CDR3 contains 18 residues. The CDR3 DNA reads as TGTGCCAGCAGCTTATCGTATGTTCCCGGACAGATCACCTACGAGCAGTACTTC. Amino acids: CASSLSYVPGQITYEQYF. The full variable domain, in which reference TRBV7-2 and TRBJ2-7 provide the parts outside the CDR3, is GAGVSQSPSNKVTEKGKDVELRCDPISGHTALYWYRQSLGQGLEFLIYFQGNSAPDKSGLPSDRFSAERTGGSVSTLTIQRTQQEDSAVYLCASSLSYVPGQITYEQYFGPGTRLTVT.

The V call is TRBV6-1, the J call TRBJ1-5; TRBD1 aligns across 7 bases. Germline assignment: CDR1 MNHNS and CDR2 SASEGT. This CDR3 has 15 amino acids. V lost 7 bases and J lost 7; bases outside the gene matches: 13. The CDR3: CASTPQGDGSQPQHF. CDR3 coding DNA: TGTGCCAGCACCCCGCAGGGGGATGGATCCCAGCCCCAGCATTTT.

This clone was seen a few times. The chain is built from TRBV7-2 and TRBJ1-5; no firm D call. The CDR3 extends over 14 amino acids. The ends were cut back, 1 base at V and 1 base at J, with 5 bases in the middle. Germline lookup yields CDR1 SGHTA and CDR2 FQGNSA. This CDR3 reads CASSLVESNQPQHF. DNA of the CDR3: TGTGCCAGCAGCTTAGTGGAGAGCAATCAGCCCCAGCATTTT.

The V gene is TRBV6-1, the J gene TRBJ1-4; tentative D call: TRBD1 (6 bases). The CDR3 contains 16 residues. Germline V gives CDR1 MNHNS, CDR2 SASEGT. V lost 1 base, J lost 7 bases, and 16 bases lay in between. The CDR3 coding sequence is TGTGCCAGCAGTGAAGACCCGGGACACTCGGGTGAAAAACTGTTTTTT. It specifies CASSEDPGHSGEKLFF.

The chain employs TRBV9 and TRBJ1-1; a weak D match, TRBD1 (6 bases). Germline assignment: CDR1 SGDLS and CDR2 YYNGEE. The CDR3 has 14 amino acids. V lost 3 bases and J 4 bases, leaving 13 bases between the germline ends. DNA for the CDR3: TGTGCCAGCAGCGCCCGAGGGGGTGGCACTGAAGCTTTCTTT. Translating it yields CASSARGGGTEAFF. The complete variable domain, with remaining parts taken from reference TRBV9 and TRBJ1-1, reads DSGVTQTPKHLITATGQRVTLRCSPRSGDLSVYWYQQSLDQGLQFLIQYYNGEERAKGNILERFSAQQFPDLHSELNLSSLELGDSALYFCASSARGGGTEAFFGQGTRLTVV.

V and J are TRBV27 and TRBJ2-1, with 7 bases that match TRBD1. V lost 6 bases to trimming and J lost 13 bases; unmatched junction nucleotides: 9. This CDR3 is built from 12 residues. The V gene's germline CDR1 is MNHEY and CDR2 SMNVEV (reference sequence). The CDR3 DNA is TGTGCCAGCAGCAATCAGGGGGACGTACAGTTCTTC. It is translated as CASSNQGDVQFF.

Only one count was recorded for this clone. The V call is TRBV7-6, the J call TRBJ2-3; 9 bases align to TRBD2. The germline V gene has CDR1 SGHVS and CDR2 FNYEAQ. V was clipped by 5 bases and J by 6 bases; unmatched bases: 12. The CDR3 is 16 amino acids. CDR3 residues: CASSPLTSGRWDTQYF. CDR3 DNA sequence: TGTGCCAGCAGCCCGCTGACTAGCGGTCGCTGGGATACGCAGTATTTT.

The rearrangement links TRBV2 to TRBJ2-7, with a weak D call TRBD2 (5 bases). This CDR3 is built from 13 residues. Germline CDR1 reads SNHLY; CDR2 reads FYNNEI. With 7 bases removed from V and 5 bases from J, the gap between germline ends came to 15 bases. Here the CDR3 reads CASKGLAFDEQYF. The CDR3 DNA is TGTGCCAGCAAAGGTCTAGCTTTCGACGAGCAGTACTTC.

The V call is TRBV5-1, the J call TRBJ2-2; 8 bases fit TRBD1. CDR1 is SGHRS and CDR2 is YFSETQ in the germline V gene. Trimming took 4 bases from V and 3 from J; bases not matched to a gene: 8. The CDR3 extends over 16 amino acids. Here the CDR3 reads CASSTTGDVDTGELFF. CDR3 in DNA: TGCGCCAGCAGCACGACAGGGGATGTTGACACCGGGGAGCTGTTTTTT.

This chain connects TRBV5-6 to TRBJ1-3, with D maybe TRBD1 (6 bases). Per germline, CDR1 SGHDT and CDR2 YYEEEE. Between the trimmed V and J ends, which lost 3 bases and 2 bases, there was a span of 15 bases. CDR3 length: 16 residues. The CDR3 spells CASSSTGTLAGNTIYF. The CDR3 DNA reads TGTGCCAGCAGCTCAACAGGGACCCTCGCTGGAAACACCATATATTTT.

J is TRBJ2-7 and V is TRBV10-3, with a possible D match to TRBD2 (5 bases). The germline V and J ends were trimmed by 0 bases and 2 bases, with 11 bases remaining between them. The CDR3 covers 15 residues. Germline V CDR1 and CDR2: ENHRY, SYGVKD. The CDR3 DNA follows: TGTGCCATCAGTGAGTCGTCCGGAGGTCCCTACGAGCAGTACTTC. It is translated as CAISESSGGPYEQYF.

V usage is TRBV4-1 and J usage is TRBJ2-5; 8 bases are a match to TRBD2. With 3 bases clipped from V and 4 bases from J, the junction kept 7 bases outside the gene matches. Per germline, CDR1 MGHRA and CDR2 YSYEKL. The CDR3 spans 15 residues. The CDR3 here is CASSQYSGMGETQYF. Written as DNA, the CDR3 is TGCGCCAGCAGCCAGTATAGCGGGATGGGAGAGACCCAGTACTTC.

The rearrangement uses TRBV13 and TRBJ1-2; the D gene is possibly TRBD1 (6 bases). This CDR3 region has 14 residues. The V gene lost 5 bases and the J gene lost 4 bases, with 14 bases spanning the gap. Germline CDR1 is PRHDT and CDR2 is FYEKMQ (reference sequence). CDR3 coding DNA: TGTGCCAGCAGCCCCTACAGGGACACCTATGGCTACACCTTC. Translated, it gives CASSPYRDTYGYTF.

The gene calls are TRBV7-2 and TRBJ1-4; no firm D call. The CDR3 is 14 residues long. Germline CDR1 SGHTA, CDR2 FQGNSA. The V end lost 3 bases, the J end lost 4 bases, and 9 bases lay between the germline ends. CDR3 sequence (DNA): TGTGCCAGCAGCTTCACCGGGATTAATGAAAAACTGTTTTTT. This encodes CASSFTGINEKLFF.

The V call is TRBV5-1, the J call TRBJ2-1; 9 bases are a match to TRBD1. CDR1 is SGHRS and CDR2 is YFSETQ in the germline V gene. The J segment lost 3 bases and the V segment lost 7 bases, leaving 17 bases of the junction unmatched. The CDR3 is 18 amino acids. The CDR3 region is CASHQSPGQGGFYNEQFF. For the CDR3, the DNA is TGCGCCAGCCATCAGTCCCCGGGACAGGGAGGGTTCTACAATGAGCAGTTCTTC. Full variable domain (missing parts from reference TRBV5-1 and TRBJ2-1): KAGVTQTPRYLIKTRGQQVTLSCSPISGHRSVSWYQQTPGQGLQFLFEYFSETQRNKGNFPGRFSGRQFSNSRSEMNVSTLELGDSALYLCASHQSPGQGGFYNEQFFGPGTRLTVL.